A selection of T cell receptor beta chains follows, all from one sample in a study of T cell responses to AZD1222 COVID-19 vaccine. Profiled with immunoSEQ multiplex PCR; TCRdb holds only in-frame clones, not every one. The sample lists under 200,000 clones; roughly 94% were seen once. The sample in question was peripheral blood, obtained on day 0 of AZD1222 vaccination. The receptors come from an adult in good health. The CDR3 runs from the conserved cysteine through the conserved F or W. D genes are given only for firm matches. Clone size appears in some rows only: once, few, many, or a class for an expanded clone.

CDR3nt: TGTGCCTCCCAGACCGGGACAGGAGGAGAGGAGCAGTACTTC
CDR3aa: CASQTGTGGEEQYF
v_gene: TRBV2
d_gene: TRBD1
j_gene: TRBJ2-7
abundance: NA

CDR3nt: TGCGCCAGCAGCCCCGGTGGAAGAGAAAACACCATATATTTT
CDR3aa: CASSPGGRENTIYF
v_gene: TRBV5-1
d_gene: NA
j_gene: TRBJ1-3
abundance: NA

CDR3nt: TGTGCCAGCAGCGCAACAACAGGGGTCTACACCTTC
CDR3aa: CASSATTGVYTF
v_gene: TRBV7-8
d_gene: TRBD1
j_gene: TRBJ1-2
abundance: once

CDR3nt: TGTGCCAGCAGTTTAGGGGCAATCTATAGCAATCAGCCCCAGCATTTT
CDR3aa: CASSLGAIYSNQPQHF
v_gene: TRBV28
d_gene: NA
j_gene: TRBJ1-5
abundance: once

CDR3nt: TGTGCCAGCAGCTACGACCTATTTTATGGCTACACCTTC
CDR3aa: CASSYDLFYGYTF
v_gene: TRBV3-1/TRBV3-2
d_gene: NA
j_gene: TRBJ1-2
abundance: NA

CDR3nt: TGTGCCAGCACCCTACTCTGGGGGAATCAGCCCCAGCATTTT
CDR3aa: CASTLLWGNQPQHF
v_gene: TRBV28
d_gene: NA
j_gene: TRBJ1-5
abundance: NA

CDR3nt: TGCGCCAGCAGCCTGACCCTCTCTGGGGCCAACGTCCTGACTTTC
CDR3aa: CASSLTLSGANVLTF
v_gene: TRBV5-1
d_gene: NA
j_gene: TRBJ2-6
abundance: NA

CDR3nt: TGTGCCAGCAGCGCTCAACAAAACACTGAAGCTTTCTTT
CDR3aa: CASSAQQNTEAFF
v_gene: TRBV7-9
d_gene: NA
j_gene: TRBJ1-1
abundance: NA

CDR3nt: TGTGCCACCAGCAGAGGGGGGCCAGAGACCCAGTACTTC
CDR3aa: CATSRGGPETQYF
v_gene: TRBV15
d_gene: NA
j_gene: TRBJ2-5
abundance: NA

CDR3nt: TGCGCCAGCAGCTTGGCGCCAGGGGGCACAGATACGCAGTATTTT
CDR3aa: CASSLAPGGTDTQYF
v_gene: TRBV5-1
d_gene: NA
j_gene: TRBJ2-3
abundance: NA

CDR3nt: TGTGCCAGCAGCCCGGGGAGGCGGAATGAGCAGTTCTTC
CDR3aa: CASSPGRRNEQFF
v_gene: TRBV28
d_gene: NA
j_gene: TRBJ2-1
abundance: NA

CDR3nt: TGTGCCAGCAGTCCAAACCGTCCCGGGACAGGGGTCGGGGTCAATCAGCCCCAGCATTTT
CDR3aa: CASSPNRPGTGVGVNQPQHF
v_gene: TRBV27
d_gene: TRBD1
j_gene: TRBJ1-5
abundance: NA

CDR3nt: TGTGCCAGTAGTACCGGGACAGCGAACACCGGGGAGCTGTTTTTT
CDR3aa: CASSTGTANTGELFF
v_gene: TRBV19
d_gene: TRBD1
j_gene: TRBJ2-2
abundance: NA

CDR3nt: TGCAGTGCCGAGGTAGGTGAAGCTTTCTTT
CDR3aa: CSAEVGEAFF
v_gene: TRBV20-1
d_gene: NA
j_gene: TRBJ1-1
abundance: NA

CDR3nt: TGTGCCAGCAGCTATAGCGGGGGGTACTACGAGCAGTACTTC
CDR3aa: CASSYSGGYYEQYF
v_gene: TRBV7-9
d_gene: TRBD2
j_gene: TRBJ2-7
abundance: once

CDR3nt: TGTGCCAGCAGTGGAATAACAGGGAGAGTTACTGAAGCTTTCTTT
CDR3aa: CASSGITGRVTEAFF
v_gene: TRBV25-1
d_gene: NA
j_gene: TRBJ1-1
abundance: NA

CDR3nt: TGCGCCAGCAGCTTGGACAGTCTCCTGTACCCCGATGGCTACACCTTC
CDR3aa: CASSLDSLLYPDGYTF
v_gene: TRBV5-1
d_gene: NA
j_gene: TRBJ1-2
abundance: NA

CDR3nt: TGTGCCATCAGTGAGTCGACGGGCCACTCTGGGGCCAACGTCCTGACTTTC
CDR3aa: CAISESTGHSGANVLTF
v_gene: TRBV10-3
d_gene: NA
j_gene: TRBJ2-6
abundance: NA

CDR3nt: TGTGCCAGTAGTACTTACTACAATGAGCAGTTCTTC
CDR3aa: CASSTYYNEQFF
v_gene: TRBV19
d_gene: NA
j_gene: TRBJ2-1
abundance: NA

CDR3nt: TGTGCCTGGAGTATGGGACGGGACTACGTTGGAGCTTTCTTT
CDR3aa: CAWSMGRDYVGAFF
v_gene: TRBV30
d_gene: NA
j_gene: TRBJ1-1
abundance: NA

CDR3nt: TGTGCCAGCAGCCAACAACGGGACGGATTAGGCTATGGCTACACCTTC
CDR3aa: CASSQQRDGLGYGYTF
v_gene: TRBV5-4
d_gene: NA
j_gene: TRBJ1-2
abundance: NA

CDR3nt: TGTGCCATCAGTAAGGAGTTTGGCCCCAATCAGCCCCAGCATTTT
CDR3aa: CAISKEFGPNQPQHF
v_gene: TRBV10-3
d_gene: NA
j_gene: TRBJ1-5
abundance: NA

CDR3nt: TGTGCCAGCAGCCAAAACACAAGGTTTAGCAATCAGCCCCAGCATTTT
CDR3aa: CASSQNTRFSNQPQHF
v_gene: TRBV4-2
d_gene: NA
j_gene: TRBJ1-5
abundance: NA

CDR3nt: TGTGCCAGCAGCCAAGACACTGAAGCTTTCTTT
CDR3aa: CASSQDTEAFF
v_gene: TRBV28
d_gene: NA
j_gene: TRBJ1-1
abundance: once

CDR3nt: TGTGCCAGCAGGCCAGCACAGGGGGGTAGAGGCTATGGCTACACCTTC
CDR3aa: CASRPAQGGRGYGYTF
v_gene: TRBV2
d_gene: TRBD1
j_gene: TRBJ1-2
abundance: NA

CDR3nt: TGTGCCGGAGGGGCAGGCCCTCAGCCCCAGCATTTT
CDR3aa: CAGGAGPQPQHF
v_gene: TRBV28
d_gene: NA
j_gene: TRBJ1-5
abundance: NA

CDR3nt: TGTGCCAGCAAGAAGGGACTAGCGGGAGACTTCCCCTACAATGAGCAGTTCTTC
CDR3aa: CASKKGLAGDFPYNEQFF
v_gene: TRBV5-4
d_gene: TRBD2
j_gene: TRBJ2-1
abundance: NA

CDR3nt: TGTGCCAGCTCCCCCGGGACAGGGGGCCCAACCCAAAATCAGCCCCAGCATTTT
CDR3aa: CASSPGTGGPTQNQPQHF
v_gene: TRBV18
d_gene: TRBD1
j_gene: TRBJ1-5
abundance: NA

CDR3nt: TGTGCCAGTAGTATAGGGGGTGGCGGCTACACCTTC
CDR3aa: CASSIGGGGYTF
v_gene: TRBV19
d_gene: NA
j_gene: TRBJ1-2
abundance: NA

CDR3nt: TGTGCCAGCAGCCGGGCACAGGAGAACTATGGCTACACCTTC
CDR3aa: CASSRAQENYGYTF
v_gene: TRBV6-2/TRBV6-3
d_gene: NA
j_gene: TRBJ1-2
abundance: NA

CDR3nt: TGTGCCAGCAGCCCTGACAGGGCCCAGCCCCAGCATTTT
CDR3aa: CASSPDRAQPQHF
v_gene: TRBV7-8
d_gene: TRBD1
j_gene: TRBJ1-5
abundance: NA

CDR3nt: TGTGCCAGCAGGGGGAACGGGGAGCTGTTTTTT
CDR3aa: CASRGNGELFF
v_gene: TRBV6-5
d_gene: NA
j_gene: TRBJ2-2
abundance: few

CDR3nt: TGTGCCACCAGTGATTTTTCTGATGGCTACACCTTC
CDR3aa: CATSDFSDGYTF
v_gene: TRBV24-1
d_gene: NA
j_gene: TRBJ1-2
abundance: NA

CDR3nt: TGTGCCAGCAGTTGGCTAGATCCCTCTGGAAACACCATATATTTT
CDR3aa: CASSWLDPSGNTIYF
v_gene: TRBV28
d_gene: NA
j_gene: TRBJ1-3
abundance: NA

CDR3nt: TGCGCCAGCAGCCCTCTGCCCCGGGACAATGAGCAGTTCTTC
CDR3aa: CASSPLPRDNEQFF
v_gene: TRBV4-1
d_gene: NA
j_gene: TRBJ2-1
abundance: NA